The 12 T cell receptor beta chains below all came from one sample that was sequenced in a study of T cell repertoires in ileal Crohn's disease. The protocol was immunoSEQ multiplex PCR, while the TCRdb copy is restricted to in-frame clones and leaves out a portion. The repertoire includes about 59,000 clones, roughly 89% of them detected once, and approximately 2% sits in the top ten. Time point here: neoterminal ileum biopsy at postoperative endoscopy, about 6 months after surgery. Material for sequencing was ileal tissue. These receptors all stem from an adult with Crohn's disease.

This chain uses TRBV11-2 with TRBJ1-4, with no clear D. Trimming took 1 base from V and 5 from J, leaving 5 bases between them. CDR3 length: 13 amino acids. Germline V gene data show CDR1 as SGHAT and CDR2 as FQNNGV. CDR3 in amino acids: CASSLGTNEKLFF. The CDR3 coding sequence is TGTGCCAGCAGCTTAGGCACAAATGAAAAACTGTTTTTT.

This clone was recorded once. The CDR3 sequence is CASSASLTGYNSPLHF. In DNA form, the CDR3 reads TGTGCCAGCAGCGCGTCTCTGACAGGGTATAATTCACCCCTCCACTTT. V is TRBV5-6 and J is TRBJ1-6; 7 nucleotides agree with TRBD1. V lost 4 bases, J lost 4 bases, and 8 bases stayed unmatched. Germline lookup yields CDR1 SGHDT and CDR2 YYEEEE. This CDR3 has 16 amino acids. The entire variable domain, with the rest obtained from reference TRBV5-6 and TRBJ1-6, is as follows: DAGVTQSPTHLIKTRGQQVTLRCSPKSGHDTVSWYQQALGQGPQFIFQYYEEEERQRGNFPDRFSGHQFPNYSSELNVNALLLGDSALYLCASSASLTGYNSPLHFGNGTRLTVT.

This clone has a handful of counts. J is TRBJ1-3 and V is TRBV19; D is possibly TRBD1 (6 bases). Germline V CDR1 and CDR2: LNHDA, SQIVND (reference sequence). V shed 3 bases and J shed 2 bases, with 11 bases lying between them. The CDR3 covers 15 residues. CDR3 coding DNA: TGTGCCAGTAGTATCGGGACAATGACTGGAAACACCATATATTTT. This encodes CASSIGTMTGNTIYF.

Only a few counts were recorded for this clone. This chain links TRBV4-2 with TRBJ1-2, with no clear D. The V end was cut by 0 bases, the J end by 3 bases, with 8 bases between. CDR1 LGHNA and CDR2 YNFKEQ come from the germline V gene. The CDR3 has 14 amino acids. The CDR3, as DNA: TGTGCCAGCAGCCAAGACCTTCGGGACTATGGCTACACCTTC. Translating gives CASSQDLRDYGYTF.

The J gene is TRBJ1-3, the V gene TRBV7-2; no firm D call. V lost 2 bases to trimming and J lost 0 bases, with 5 bases between them. The CDR3 length is 14 residues. The germline CDR1 and CDR2 sequences are SGHTA and FQGNSA. The CDR3 sequence is CASSLTSSGNTIYF. The CDR3 DNA reads as TGTGCCAGCAGCTTAACGAGCTCTGGAAACACCATATATTTT.

This chain joins TRBV29-1 and TRBJ1-2; D uncertain. V lost 1 base and J 4 bases, leaving 25 bases between the germline ends. This CDR3 has 18 amino acids. Per germline, CDR1 SQVTM and CDR2 ANQGSEA. CDR3 DNA sequence: TGCAGCGTTGAAGCAGAAGGGAGCGACGTCGCCTTGGGCTATGGCTACACCTTC. This encodes CSVEAEGSDVALGYGYTF.

The chain recombines TRBV28 with TRBJ1-1; a possible D gene is TRBD1 (6 bases). V shed 2 bases and J shed 2 bases, with 9 bases lying between them. The V gene's germline CDR1 is MDHEN and CDR2 SYDVKM. The CDR3 extends over 14 amino acids. Here the CDR3 DNA reads TGTGCCAGCAGTTTACCGGGACAAAACACTGAAGCTTTCTTT. This codes for CASSLPGQNTEAFF. Full variable domain (rest looked up from reference TRBV28 and TRBJ1-1): DVKVTQSSRYLVKRTGEKVFLECVQDMDHENMFWYRQDPGLGLRLIYFSYDVKMKEKGDIPEGYSVSREKKERFSLILESASTNQTSMYLCASSLPGQNTEAFFGQGTRLTVV.

V is TRBV4-1 and J is TRBJ1-2; TRBD1 matches at 8 bases. This CDR3 comprises 15 residues. J lost 0 bases, V lost 0 bases, and 0 bases had no gene match. Germline CDR1 is MGHRA and CDR2 is YSYEKL. CDR3 in DNA: TGCGCCAGCAGCCAAGAACAGGGGGCTAACTATGGCTACACCTTC. Translation gives CASSQEQGANYGYTF.

The table lists this clone with a few counts. The rearrangement joins TRBV11-2 to TRBJ1-1, with D hard to call. CDR3 length equals 13 residues. Per germline, CDR1 SGHAT and CDR2 FQNNGV. V was shortened by 2 bases and J by 7 bases, with 11 bases between the two germline ends. The CDR3 protein is CASSLPTTDEAFF. The CDR3 coding sequence is TGTGCCAGCAGCTTACCGACAACCGATGAAGCTTTCTTT.

The chain carries TRBV20-1 and TRBJ1-1; D gene ambiguous. The CDR3 is 10 residues long. Germline values: CDR1 DFQATT, CDR2 SNEGSKA (reference sequence). Between the trimmed V and J ends, which lost 7 bases and 5 bases, there was a span of 8 bases. This CDR3 reads CSGYRTEAFF. DNA of the CDR3: TGCAGTGGGTATAGAACTGAAGCTTTCTTT.

The gene calls are TRBV6-1 and TRBJ1-5, with TRBD1 matching over 7 bases. V shed 9 bases and J 3 bases; nucleotides not matched to a gene: 8. Germline loops: CDR1 MNHNS, CDR2 SASEGT. The CDR3 length is 14 residues. The CDR3 loop reads CASRIRGLNQPQHF. The DNA of the CDR3 is TGTGCCAGTCGAATAAGGGGGCTCAATCAGCCCCAGCATTTT.

The chain combines TRBV11-3 with TRBJ2-1, with 7 bases matching TRBD1. CDR3 length equals 15 residues. Germline V gene data show CDR1 as SGHNT and CDR2 as YENEEA. Trimming cost V 1 base and J 2 bases; bases outside gene matches: 2. CDR3 protein: CASSLGRGPYNEQFF. The CDR3 DNA follows: TGTGCCAGCAGCTTAGGAAGGGGGCCCTACAATGAGCAGTTCTTC.